These 22 T cell receptor beta chains were sequenced from one sample in a study of cytomegalovirus exposure and HLA in healthy donors. Primers included in the PCR were 60 Vbeta and 13 Jbeta primers. Using immunoSEQ multiplex PCR, the repertoire was profiled, and TCRdb retains in-frame clones only, with some absent. Of 210,000 or so clones in the sample, around 83% were seen once. Sequenced material: PBMCs. The receptors come from a girl aged 5-17 years in good health and CMV-seronegative.

This rearrangement joins TRBV4-2 to TRBJ1-5; D unresolved. There are 12 residues in the CDR3. V lost 5 bases and J 5 bases, leaving 7 bases between the germline ends. Germline CDR1 LGHNA, CDR2 YNFKEQ. The CDR3 protein is CASSSRDQPQHF. The CDR3 nucleotides read TGTGCCAGCAGCTCCCGCGATCAGCCCCAGCATTTT.

CDR3 sequence reads: CASGRLAGFEQFF. CDR3 nucleotide sequence: TGTGCTAGTGGAAGACTAGCGGGTTTCGAGCAGTTCTTC. This chain joins TRBV12-5 and TRBJ2-1; 10 nucleotides match TRBD2. V was pared by 6 bases and J by 10 bases, with 6 bases of the junction left unmatched. This CDR3 spans 13 amino acids. Germline V gives CDR1 LGHNT, CDR2 FRNRAP.

There are a few counts of this clone. The J gene is TRBJ1-5, the V gene TRBV30; 8 bases are shared with TRBD1. With 4 bases clipped from V and 9 bases from J, the junction kept 11 bases outside the gene matches. The V gene's germline CDR1 is GTSNPN and CDR2 SVGIG (reference sequence). This CDR3 is 14 amino acids long. CDR3 residues: CAWTRTGRVWPQHF. The DNA for the CDR3 is TGTGCCTGGACGAGGACAGGGAGGGTTTGGCCCCAGCATTTT.

The chain employs TRBV7-2 and TRBJ2-7, with 10 bases lining up with TRBD2. The CDR3 sequence is 15 residues long. CDR1 SGHTA and CDR2 FQGNSA come from the germline V gene. V was clipped by 5 bases and J by 7 bases; unmatched bases: 11. CDR3 sequence reads: CASSPPSGRSGEQYF. The CDR3 coding sequence is TGTGCCAGCAGCCCTCCTAGCGGGAGATCTGGAGAGCAGTACTTC.

The rearrangement links TRBV28 to TRBJ1-6; perhaps TRBD1 as D (6 bases). Germline CDR1 is MDHEN and CDR2 is SYDVKM. The CDR3 totals 15 residues. The V and J ends lost 3 bases and 9 bases respectively, with 15 bases between them. CDR3 sequence reads: CASSLGDRRFSPLHF. Written as DNA, the CDR3 is TGTGCCAGCAGTTTGGGCGACAGGAGGTTTTCACCCCTCCACTTT. The full variable domain, with the rest looked up from reference TRBV28 and TRBJ1-6, is DVKVTQSSRYLVKRTGEKVFLECVQDMDHENMFWYRQDPGLGLRLIYFSYDVKMKEKGDIPEGYSVSREKKERFSLILESASTNQTSMYLCASSLGDRRFSPLHFGNGTRLTVT.

This sequence joins TRBV28 and TRBJ1-2, with a weak D call TRBD1 (6 bases). Per germline, CDR1 MDHEN and CDR2 SYDVKM. The V end lost 7 bases, the J end lost 4 bases, and 16 bases lay between the germline ends. The CDR3 has 14 residues. The CDR3 bases are TGTGCCAGCACTCCCGGGGGGGCAACCTATGGCTACACCTTC. Encoded protein: CASTPGGATYGYTF.

J is TRBJ1-2 and V is TRBV7-3; TRBD1 agrees at 8 bases. The V gene end was trimmed by 4 bases and the J gene end by 10 bases; junction bases not matched to a gene: 8. This CDR3 is 13 amino acids long. Germline V gene data show CDR1 as SGHTA and CDR2 as FQGTGA. CDR3 residues: CASSSRTGNNYTF. CDR3 DNA sequence: TGTGCCAGCAGCTCTAGGACAGGGAACAACTACACCTTC.

The V call is TRBV5-6, the J call TRBJ2-1; the match to TRBD2 covers 7 bases. Per the germline V gene, CDR1 is SGHDT and CDR2 is YYEEEE. V gave up 2 bases and J gave up 13 bases; unmatched junction bases: 9. This CDR3 is built from 13 residues. In DNA form, the CDR3 reads TGTGCCAGCAGCTTTGATCTAGCGGCCCCTCAGTTCTTC. Its translation is CASSFDLAAPQFF.

The chain employs TRBV28 and TRBJ2-3; TRBD1 agrees at 7 bases. From germline, CDR1 is MDHEN and CDR2 SYDVKM. CDR3 length: 16 amino acids. The V gene end was trimmed by 6 bases and the J gene end by 1 base; junction bases not matched to a gene: 10. The CDR3 DNA is TGTGCCAGCAGCGAATCGACAGGGTTGCGCACAGATACGCAGTATTTT. Residues: CASSESTGLRTDTQYF. Drawing the rest from reference TRBV28 and TRBJ2-3, the complete variable domain is DVKVTQSSRYLVKRTGEKVFLECVQDMDHENMFWYRQDPGLGLRLIYFSYDVKMKEKGDIPEGYSVSREKKERFSLILESASTNQTSMYLCASSESTGLRTDTQYFGPGTRLTVL.

This chain links TRBV28 with TRBJ2-3, with TRBD2 matching 7 bases. This CDR3 has 14 amino acids. The V gene's germline CDR1 is MDHEN and CDR2 SYDVKM. Trimming took 8 bases from V and 2 from J; bases not matched to a gene: 7. CDR3 protein: CASGRDVVTDTQYF. In nucleotides, the CDR3 is TGTGCCAGCGGGAGGGACGTGGTCACAGATACGCAGTATTTT.

The chain is built from TRBV19 and TRBJ1-6; tentatively, D is TRBD1 (5 bases). The V gene lost 3 bases and the J gene lost 5 bases, with 17 bases spanning the gap. From germline, CDR1 is LNHDA and CDR2 SQIVND (reference sequence). This CDR3 contains 17 residues. The CDR3 DNA follows: TGTGCCAGTAGTATGGGCAGGGAATGGCGCAATAATTCACCCCTCCACTTT. Protein sequence: CASSMGREWRNNSPLHF.

This clone was counted only a few times. The chain is built from TRBV4-3 and TRBJ1-5; 11 positions agree with TRBD1. The CDR3 sequence is 15 residues long. The V gene end was trimmed by 6 bases and the J gene end by 6 bases; junction bases not matched to a gene: 7. Germline V gives CDR1 LGHNA, CDR2 YSLEER. In DNA, the CDR3 is TGCGCCAGCAGTTCCGGGACAGGGGGTGGTCAGCCCCAGCATTTT. As protein: CASSSGTGGGQPQHF.

CDR3 bases: TGTGCCAGCAGTTCCGGGGCAGGGGGAAGGGCTGAAGCTTTCTTT. Protein sequence: CASSSGAGGRAEAFF. This chain joins TRBV5-4 and TRBJ1-1; 7 nucleotides agree with TRBD1. This CDR3 is 15 amino acids long. V shed 5 bases and J 6 bases; nucleotides not matched to a gene: 13. Looked up from germline, CDR1 is SGHNT and CDR2 is YYREEE (reference sequence).

The chain uses TRBV27 and TRBJ2-3; 7 bases fit TRBD2. This CDR3 is 19 amino acids long. Germline V gene lookup returns CDR1 MNHEY and CDR2 SMNVEV (reference sequence). V shed 0 bases and J 5 bases; nucleotides not matched to a gene: 17. The DNA of the CDR3 is TGTGCCAGCAGTTTATCAGGGCGGGTCGGGGACTACCCCGAAGATACGCAGTATTTT. Residues: CASSLSGRVGDYPEDTQYF.

The chain recombines TRBV27 with TRBJ2-7; D call uncertain. The V gene's germline CDR1 is MNHEY and CDR2 SMNVEV (reference sequence). This CDR3 is built from 13 residues. Trimming left V 4 bases short and J 3 bases short, with 10 bases between. In nucleotides, the CDR3 is TGTGCCAGCAGTTCCTTTGTCGGCTACGAGCAGTACTTC. It specifies CASSSFVGYEQYF.

The CDR3 DNA reads TGTGCCAGCAGTACCCTGCGTAGCCAGGGGGTCAATCAGCCCCAGCATTTT. Residues: CASSTLRSQGVNQPQHF. The chain recombines TRBV28 with TRBJ1-5; 7 nucleotides align to TRBD1. CDR3 length: 17 residues. J was trimmed by 3 bases and V by 5 bases; bases with no gene match: 13. Germline loops: CDR1 MDHEN, CDR2 SYDVKM.

The chain recombines TRBV4-1 with TRBJ2-5; D unclear. There are 12 residues in the CDR3. The ends were cut back, 0 bases at V and 7 bases at J, with 6 bases in the middle. CDR1 is MGHRA, CDR2 YSYEKL, per germline. The chain's CDR3 is CASSQDGRTQYF. The CDR3 DNA follows: TGCGCCAGCAGCCAAGATGGGCGGACCCAGTACTTC.

V usage is TRBV10-3 and J usage is TRBJ2-3; TRBD2 matches at 7 bases. The CDR3 runs to 14 residues. The germline CDR1 and CDR2 sequences are ENHRY and SYGVKD. J lost 3 bases, V lost 5 bases, and 5 bases had no gene match. Here the CDR3 reads CAISIGTITDTQYF. In nucleotides, the CDR3 is TGTGCCATCAGTATTGGGACTATTACAGATACGCAGTATTTT.

V usage is TRBV7-3 and J usage is TRBJ2-1; 9 bases line up with TRBD1. The CDR3 extends over 14 amino acids. V was clipped by 4 bases and J by 9 bases; unmatched bases: 7. Germline V CDR1 and CDR2: SGHTA, FQGTGA. The CDR3 region has the DNA TGTGCCAGCAGCTCCGCCGGGACAGGGTTTGAGCAGTTCTTC. It yields the protein CASSSAGTGFEQFF.

V is TRBV4-2 and J is TRBJ2-3; D unresolved. Germline CDR1 is LGHNA and CDR2 is YNFKEQ. The CDR3 has 15 residues. The V gene lost 4 bases and the J gene lost 1 base, with 12 bases spanning the gap. Here the CDR3 reads CASSPEAYGTDTQYF. DNA of the CDR3: TGTGCCAGCAGCCCCGAGGCGTATGGCACAGATACGCAGTATTTT.

The gene calls are TRBV5-6 and TRBJ1-2; possible D gene TRBD1, 6 bases. V lost 2 bases and J 3 bases, leaving 8 bases between the germline ends. Germline loops: CDR1 SGHDT, CDR2 YYEEEE. This CDR3 region has 13 residues. As DNA, the CDR3 is TGTGCCAGCAGCTTATGGGGGCACTATGGCTACACCTTC. Encoded protein: CASSLWGHYGYTF.

CDR3 nucleotide sequence: TGTGCTAGTGGTCCGGGGGGGAATCAGCCCCAGCATTTT. Translating gives CASGPGGNQPQHF. The V gene is TRBV12-5, the J gene TRBJ1-5; tentatively, D is TRBD1 (5 bases). Between the trimmed V and J ends, which lost 5 bases and 4 bases, there was a span of 9 bases. Germline V gene sequence: CDR1 LGHNT, CDR2 FRNRAP. The CDR3 has 13 amino acids. The whole variable domain, filled in from reference TRBV12-5 and TRBJ1-5, reads DARVTQTPRHKVTEMGQEVTMRCQPILGHNTVFWYRQTMMQGLELLAYFRNRAPLDDSGMPKDRFSAEMPDATLATLKIQPSEPRDSAVYFCASGPGGNQPQHFGDGTRLSIL.